This T cell receptor (beta chain) is from a study of blood T cell repertoires in COVID-19. Overall study: The United States, Italy and Spain were the sources of the acute and convalescent COVID-19 samples. The analysed material was cDNA or gDNA that came from T cells, B-cell-depleted T cells, or PBMCs.

In the study's own analysis: Estimation of nucleated cell counts relied on the amplification of reference gene primers. Sequencing used immunoSEQ multiplex PCR; TCRdb keeps in-frame clones, though not all of them. V, J and clone size are taken as reported in that table, and D and trimming were inferred from the DNA itself. Counted here are 230,000 or so clones, 84% occurring once; the ten biggest clones make up about 20%. This CDR3 comprises 16 residues. Between the trimmed V and J ends, which lost 4 bases and 0 bases, there was a span of 14 bases. Germline lookup yields CDR1 SEHNR and CDR2 FQNEAQ (reference sequence).

V usage is TRBV7-9 and J usage is TRBJ2-3; tentative D call: TRBD2 (6 bases). Sequenced: peripheral blood. The sequence came from a man between 25 and 39 years old with active or convalescent COVID-19. The CDR3 reads CASSSGLSGSTDTQYF. The CDR3 nucleotides read TGTGCCAGCAGCTCCGGACTATCTGGCAGCACAGATACGCAGTATTTT.